This T cell receptor beta chain was captured in a study of shared clonotypes between healthy human individuals. This CDR3 is built from 14 residues. Between the trimmed V and J ends, which lost 2 bases and 6 bases, there was a span of 11 bases. Per germline, CDR1 MDHEN and CDR2 SYDVKM. The deep-level immunoSEQ assay was used. Sequencing was performed on unsorted PBMC DNA using ten immunoSEQ deep assay plates. Clones were read by immunoSEQ multiplex PCR, and TCRdb kept only the in-frame ones, dropping some. The sample contains roughly 500,000 clones, 70% to 85% of which appear only once. Healthy adults negative for HIV, lacking recent acute infections or vaccinations, served as donors. All the donors were Caucasian adults who lived in Nashville, Tennessee.

What was sequenced was PBMCs. The V and J genes are TRBV28 and TRBJ1-5; D gene uncertain. This TCR derives from a woman aged 40-49 years in good health. Some clones in this sample may be carry-over from other donors' samples. CDR3 protein: CASSLGEESQPQHF. In nucleotides, the CDR3 is TGTGCCAGCAGTTTAGGGGAAGAGAGTCAGCCCCAGCATTTT.